This paragraph covers one T cell receptor (beta chain) sequence. The antigen this receptor binds is unknown. No qualities accompany the bases; no much larger clone lies one base away. Measured from the cysteine to the phenylalanine, the CDR3 is 17 residues long. Left in the record is the CDR3 DNA by itself, 51 bases read in frame from the first base. A distance of 18 bases separates the germline ends of V and J, which lose 4 bases and 1 base respectively. Per the germline V gene (reference sequence), SGHNT is the CDR1 and YYREEE is the CDR2. The source of the sample is a study of beta chain features in type 1 diabetes (dated by TCRdb to 2016 to 2018). Study-level background: Mean age, gender distribution, total cell number and subset yield did not differ between patients and healthy donors. A total of some 100,000,000 sorted cells were examined across all samples, and a strong correlation was observed between cell number per subset and RNA yield. The study compared TCRB repertoires of sorted circulating CD4+ T cell subsets between recently diagnosed type 1 diabetes patients and matched healthy donors. Whereas all 30 or so donors provided naive and central memory subsets, regulatory and stem cell-like memory subsets were isolated from just 8 patients and roughly 8 healthy donors. The research as a whole found: At VDJ recombination sites, type 1 diabetes patients had fewer insertions and more deleted nucleotides, which implies abnormalities in thymic rearrangement. Because cDNA was sequenced instead of genomic DNA, highly expressing activated cells could be over-represented, though the groups showed no difference in activation or CD3 levels. Naive, central memory and regulatory TCRB repertoires appeared more similar among patients than among healthy donors. PCR may preferentially amplify shorter templates, but because patient and control samples were amplified and corrected together, any resulting skew would affect both groups equally. Because small numbers of individuals were included in the HLA sub-analyses, any influence of HLA type on TCRB rearrangement was left unresolved. Type 1 diabetes patients showed a moderate but significant shortening of TCRB CDR3 length in all four CD4+ subsets.

The High Capacity cDNA Reverse Transcription Kit was used to reverse transcribe all of the isolated RNA, meaning that expressed TCRB transcripts were what got sequenced. Deep immunoSEQ sequencing was applied to naive, central memory and regulatory T cell samples, giving an average of about 3.6 million total reads per sample. After sorted cells were lysed in RLT buffer, RNA was extracted with DNase-treated RNeasy Micro or Mini kits, with the choice depending on cell number. Each cell subset was processed on its own to prevent cross-contamination, while patient and healthy donor samples were processed together. The immunoSEQ multiplex PCR was used to amplify TCRB sequences from cDNA, yielding 87-bp fragments that span the CDR3 region. Sequencing of the amplicons was performed on the Illumina HiSeq platform. The authors processed their data as follows. Synthetic template baselines were used to correct PCR bias computationally, reads within Hamming distance 2 were collapsed together, and singletons that could not be merged were discarded. Reads were aligned against IMGT to assign V, D and J genes, CDR3 length and insertions or deletions at six rearrangement sites. Within each subset, clonotype counts were normalized to the number of sorted cells before true diversity and Gini coefficients were calculated with the tcR R package. The overlap coefficient, calculated on TCRB nucleotide sequences, was used to quantify repertoire sharing. Out-of-frame TCRB sequences from naive cells were analyzed to stand in for the pre-selection repertoire. TCRdb's version of the immuneACCESS table is confined to in-frame rearrangements and falls short of the full clone set. An unresolved V gene accounts for under half of the shortfall where checked; the remainder is of unknown origin. That table supplies the V and J calls and clone size; D and trimming were determined from the DNA. For this sample there are 550,000 to 850,000 clones; 13% appear just once. Of the sample, 0.022% falls within the top ten clones.

A single peripheral blood draw of roughly 0.11 L on average was collected from each donor into heparinised tubes. A BD FACSAria II and a panel including CD45RO, CCR7, CD25, CD127, CD95 and CD27 were used to sort naive, central memory, regulatory and stem cell-like memory CD4+ T cells. All sorted populations exceeded 95% purity. Right away, PBMCs were isolated by Lymphoprep density gradient centrifugation and were stained directly, with no culture step. Samples were stained and sorted in pairs, with one healthy donor and one patient per experiment, so that batch effects were minimized. Material: naive CD4+ T cells from blood. What this sample's cell subset or site label stands for: true naive CD4+ T cells. The V and J segments used are TRBV5-4 and TRBJ1-5, and possibly TRBD1, on 5 matching bases. The source is a young man with type 1 diabetes. The DNA is TGTGCCAGCAGCAGAACCGGGACTCAGGAGAGCAATCAGCCCCAGCATTTT. It codes for CASSRTGTQESNQPQHF.